This T cell receptor (beta chain) was obtained from a study of glioma-infiltrating T cells. The wider study: WHO grade II oligodendrogliomas or astrocytomas, plus non-recurrent WHO grade IV glioblastomas, were sampled.

This clonotype was observed many times. Its antigen is unknown. The iRepertoire nested amplicon-rescue multiplex PCR amplified TCR alpha and beta CDR3s from RNA. One-step reverse transcription and amplification started from approximately 100-400 ng of tissue mRNA or PBMC total RNA. One entry per CDR3 protein results from TCRdb running MiXCR on the multiplex PCR reads. The data hold about 400,000 distinct CDR3 sequences, with 41% observed a single time. Study-wide results and limits: Gliomas, especially low-grade, showed above-expected tissue-blood divergence; non-neoplastic patients showed below. A blood CDR3 motif signature was depleted in highly divergent patients.

The germline V gene encodes CDR1 MNHNS and CDR2 SASEGT. With V trimmed by 7 bases and J by 2 bases, 5 bases remained unmatched. CDR3 length: 14 residues. The chain employs TRBV6-1 and TRBJ2-1; 7 nucleotides agree with TRBD1. This TCR was sampled from a human donor with low-grade glioma or glioblastoma, undergoing nonglioma brain surgery, or in good health (not recorded which). The sequencing sample was made of glioma tissue, nonneoplastic brain tissue, or PBMCs (not recorded which). The chain's CDR3 is CASMRQGTYNEQFF. DNA of the CDR3: TGTGCCAGCATGAGACAGGGTACCTACAATGAGCAGTTCTTC.